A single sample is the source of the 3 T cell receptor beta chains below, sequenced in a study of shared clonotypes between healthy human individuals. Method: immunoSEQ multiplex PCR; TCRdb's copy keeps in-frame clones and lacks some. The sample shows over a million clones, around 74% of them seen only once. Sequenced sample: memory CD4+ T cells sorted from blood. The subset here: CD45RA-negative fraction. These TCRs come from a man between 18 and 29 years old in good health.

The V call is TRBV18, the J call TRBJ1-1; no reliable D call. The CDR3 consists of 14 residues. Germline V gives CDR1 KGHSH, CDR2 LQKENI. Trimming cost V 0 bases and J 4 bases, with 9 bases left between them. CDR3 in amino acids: CASSPPGAGTEAFF. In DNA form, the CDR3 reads TGTGCCAGCTCACCACCTGGCGCCGGCACTGAAGCTTTCTTT.

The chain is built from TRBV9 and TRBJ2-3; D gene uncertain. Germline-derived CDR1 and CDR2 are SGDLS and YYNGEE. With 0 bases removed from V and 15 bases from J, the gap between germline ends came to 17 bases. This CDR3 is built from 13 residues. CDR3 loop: CASSVAAQSSRYF. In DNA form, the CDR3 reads TGTGCCAGCAGCGTAGCTGCCCAGTCATCCCGTTATTTT.

The DNA of the CDR3 is TGTGCCAGCCAATCTTGTGGCTACACCTTC. As protein: CASQSCGYTF. V and J are TRBV6-4 and TRBJ1-2, with D hard to call. Per the germline V gene, CDR1 is MRHNA and CDR2 is SNTAGT. This CDR3 is 10 amino acids long. V was clipped by 8 bases and J by 7 bases, with 8 bases between them.